This T cell receptor beta chain was obtained from a study of Ad26.COV2.S vaccination and SARS-CoV-2 variants. The wider study: In the study, Ad26.COV2.S was injected intramuscularly once, or twice 56 days apart.

Assay used: immunoSEQ multiplex PCR; TCRdb lists only in-frame clones, some missing. The sample contains approximately 460,000 clones, 89% of which appear only once. The sample's treatment: around 19 received Ad26.COV2.S at low or high dose, single or two shots; a few received placebo; per-sample allocation not given. The samples date from day 63 after the first vaccine or placebo injection. It was an adult aged 18-55 years in Boston who was the donor. Vaccine was an Ad26 vector expressing Wuhan-strain SARS-CoV-2 spike. Study-level findings and limits: It was vaccine recipients, not placebo recipients, who had the higher spike-specific TCR breadth.

As concerns this clone: Its antigen is unknown.

This receptor was obtained from a person aged 18-60 years who received the Ad26.COV2.S COVID-19 vaccine or a placebo. Sequenced here: peripheral blood, sampled in a trial of Ad26.COV2.S vaccine versus placebo.

This CDR3 is CASSLPQGVMNTEAFF. The CDR3 DNA reads as TGTGCCAGCTCACTGCCCCAGGGGGTGATGAACACTGAAGCTTTCTTT. The rearrangement joins TRBV18 to TRBJ1-1; TRBD1 matches at 7 bases. V was clipped by 4 bases and J by 0 bases; unmatched bases: 8. The CDR3 sequence is 16 residues long. Looked up from germline, CDR1 is KGHSH and CDR2 is LQKENI.